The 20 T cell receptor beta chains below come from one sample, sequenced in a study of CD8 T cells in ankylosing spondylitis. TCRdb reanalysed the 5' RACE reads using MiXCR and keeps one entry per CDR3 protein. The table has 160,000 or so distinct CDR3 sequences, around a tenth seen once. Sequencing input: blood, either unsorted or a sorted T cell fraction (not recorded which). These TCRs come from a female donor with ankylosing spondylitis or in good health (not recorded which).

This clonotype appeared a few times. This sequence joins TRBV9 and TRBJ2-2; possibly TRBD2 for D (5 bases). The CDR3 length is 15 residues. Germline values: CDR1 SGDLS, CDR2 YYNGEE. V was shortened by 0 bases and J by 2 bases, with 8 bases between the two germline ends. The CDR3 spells CASSVGGSNTGELFF. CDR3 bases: TGTGCCAGCAGCGTAGGAGGGAGTAACACCGGGGAGCTGTTTTTT.

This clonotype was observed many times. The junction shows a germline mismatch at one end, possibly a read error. Here the CDR3 DNA reads TGTGCCAGCAATTACCGGGGTAATGAGCAGTTCTTC. Translated: CASNYRGNEQFF. This chain connects TRBV6-2 or TRBV6-3 to TRBJ2-1; TRBD2 might be the D (5 bases). Germline lookup yields CDR1 MNHEY and CDR2 SVGEGT. The CDR3 covers 12 residues.

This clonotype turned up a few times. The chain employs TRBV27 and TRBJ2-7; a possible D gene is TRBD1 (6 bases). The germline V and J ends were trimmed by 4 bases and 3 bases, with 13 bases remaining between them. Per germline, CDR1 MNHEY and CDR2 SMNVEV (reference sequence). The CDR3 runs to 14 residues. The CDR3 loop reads CASSSQGQLYEQYF. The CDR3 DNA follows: TGTGCCAGCAGTTCCCAAGGACAGCTCTACGAGCAGTACTTC.

The CDR3 region has the DNA TGTGCCAGCAGAGCAGGGCAGGACGAGCAGTACTTC. The encoded protein is CASRAGQDEQYF. This chain links TRBV7-9 with TRBJ2-7; possibly TRBD1 for D (5 bases). Per the germline V gene, CDR1 is SEHNR and CDR2 is FQNEAQ (reference sequence). The CDR3 has 12 residues. With 6 bases removed from V and 5 bases from J, the gap between germline ends came to 11 bases.

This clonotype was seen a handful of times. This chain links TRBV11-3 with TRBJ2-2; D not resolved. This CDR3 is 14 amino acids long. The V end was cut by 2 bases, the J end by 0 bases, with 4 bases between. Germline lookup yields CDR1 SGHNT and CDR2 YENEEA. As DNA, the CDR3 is TGTGCCAGCAGCTTATACTCGAACACCGGGGAGCTGTTTTTT. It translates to CASSLYSNTGELFF.

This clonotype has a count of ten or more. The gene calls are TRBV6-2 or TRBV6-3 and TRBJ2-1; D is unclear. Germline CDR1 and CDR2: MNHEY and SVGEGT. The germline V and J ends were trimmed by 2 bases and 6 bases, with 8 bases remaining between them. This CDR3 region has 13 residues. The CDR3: CASSYNLPNEQFF. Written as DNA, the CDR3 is TGTGCCAGCAGTTACAATCTTCCCAATGAGCAGTTCTTC.

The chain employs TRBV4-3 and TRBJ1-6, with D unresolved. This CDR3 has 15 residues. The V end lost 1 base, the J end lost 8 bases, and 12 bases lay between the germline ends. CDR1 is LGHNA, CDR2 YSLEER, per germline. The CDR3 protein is CASSQAVPLDSPLHF. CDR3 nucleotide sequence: TGCGCCAGCAGCCAAGCAGTCCCCCTGGATTCACCCCTCCACTTT.

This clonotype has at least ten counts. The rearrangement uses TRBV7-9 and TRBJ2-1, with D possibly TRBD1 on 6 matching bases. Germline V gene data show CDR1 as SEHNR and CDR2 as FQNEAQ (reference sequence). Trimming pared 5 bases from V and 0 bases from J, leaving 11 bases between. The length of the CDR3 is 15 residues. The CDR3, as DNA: TGTGCCAGCAGCGCTACAGGGAGCTCCTACAATGAGCAGTTCTTC. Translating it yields CASSATGSSYNEQFF.

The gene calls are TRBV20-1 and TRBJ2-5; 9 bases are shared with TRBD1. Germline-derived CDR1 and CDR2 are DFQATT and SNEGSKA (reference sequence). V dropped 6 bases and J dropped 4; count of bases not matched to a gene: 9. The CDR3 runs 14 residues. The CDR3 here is CSARQGTGSETQYF. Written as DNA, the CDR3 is TGCAGTGCGCGCCAAGGGACAGGGTCAGAGACCCAGTACTTC.

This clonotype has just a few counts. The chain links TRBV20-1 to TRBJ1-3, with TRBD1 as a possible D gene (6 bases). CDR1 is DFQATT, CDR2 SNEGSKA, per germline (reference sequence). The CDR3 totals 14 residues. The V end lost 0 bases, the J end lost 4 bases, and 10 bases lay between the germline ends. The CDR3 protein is CSAREGAPGNTIYF. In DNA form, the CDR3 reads TGCAGTGCTAGAGAGGGGGCGCCGGGAAACACCATATATTTT.

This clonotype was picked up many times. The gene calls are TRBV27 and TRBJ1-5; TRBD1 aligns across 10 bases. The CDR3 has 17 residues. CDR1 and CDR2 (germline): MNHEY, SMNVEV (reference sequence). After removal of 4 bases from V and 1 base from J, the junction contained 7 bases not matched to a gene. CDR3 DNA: TGTGCCAGCAGTTGCCTAGGGACAGGGGCGAGCAATCAGCCCCAGCATTTT. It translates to CASSCLGTGASNQPQHF.

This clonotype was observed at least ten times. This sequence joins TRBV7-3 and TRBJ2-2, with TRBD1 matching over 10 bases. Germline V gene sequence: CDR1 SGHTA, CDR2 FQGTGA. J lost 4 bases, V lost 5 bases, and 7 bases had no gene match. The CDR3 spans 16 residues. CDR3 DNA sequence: TGTGCCAGCAGCGGACTGGGACAGGGGATCACCGGGGAGCTGTTTTTT. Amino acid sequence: CASSGLGQGITGELFF.

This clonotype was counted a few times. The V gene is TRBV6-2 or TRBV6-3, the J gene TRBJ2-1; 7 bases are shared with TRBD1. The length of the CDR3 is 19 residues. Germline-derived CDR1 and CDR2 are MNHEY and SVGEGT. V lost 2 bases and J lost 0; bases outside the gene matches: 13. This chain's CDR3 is CASSYPGQVLSTSYNEQFF. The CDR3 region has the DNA TGTGCCAGCAGTTACCCAGGACAGGTACTATCAACCTCCTACAATGAGCAGTTCTTC.

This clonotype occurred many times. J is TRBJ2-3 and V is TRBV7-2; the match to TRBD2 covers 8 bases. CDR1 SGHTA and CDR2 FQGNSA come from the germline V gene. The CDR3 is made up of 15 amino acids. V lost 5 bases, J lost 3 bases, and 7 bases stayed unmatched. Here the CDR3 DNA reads TGTGCCAGCAGCCCCGGGACTAGTTCTACAGATACGCAGTATTTT. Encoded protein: CASSPGTSSTDTQYF.

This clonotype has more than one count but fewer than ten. The CDR3 spells CASSLSSPSSTDTQYF. Here the CDR3 DNA reads TGTGCCAGCAGTTTATCTAGCCCGTCTAGCACAGATACGCAGTATTTT. This sequence joins TRBV27 and TRBJ2-3; no clear D gene. Germline V CDR1 and CDR2: MNHEY, SMNVEV (reference sequence). This CDR3 has 16 amino acids. The germline V and J ends were trimmed by 0 bases and 0 bases, with 10 bases remaining between them.

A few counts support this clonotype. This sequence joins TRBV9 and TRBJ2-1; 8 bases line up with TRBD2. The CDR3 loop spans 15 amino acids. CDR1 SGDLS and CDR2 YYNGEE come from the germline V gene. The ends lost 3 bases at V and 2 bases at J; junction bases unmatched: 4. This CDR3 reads CASSGSGITYNEQFF. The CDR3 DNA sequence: TGTGCCAGCAGCGGTAGCGGGATAACCTACAATGAGCAGTTCTTC.

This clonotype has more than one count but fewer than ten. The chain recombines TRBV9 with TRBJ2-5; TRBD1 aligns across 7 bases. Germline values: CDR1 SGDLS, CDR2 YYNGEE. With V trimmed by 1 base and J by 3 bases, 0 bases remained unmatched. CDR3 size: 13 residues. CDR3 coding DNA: TGTGCCAGCAGCGTACAGGGGGAAGAGACCCAGTACTTC. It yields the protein CASSVQGEETQYF. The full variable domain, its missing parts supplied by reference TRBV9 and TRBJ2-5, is DSGVTQTPKHLITATGQRVTLRCSPRSGDLSVYWYQQSLDQGLQFLIQYYNGEERAKGNILERFSAQQFPDLHSELNLSSLELGDSALYFCASSVQGEETQYFGPGTRLLVL.

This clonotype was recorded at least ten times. Here the CDR3 DNA reads TGTGCCAGCAGCTTGAGTGGGTACTACGAGCAGTACTTC. Encoded protein: CASSLSGYYEQYF. V usage is TRBV5-5 and J usage is TRBJ2-7; no clear D gene. From germline, CDR1 is SGHKS and CDR2 YYEKEE (reference sequence). The CDR3 extends over 13 amino acids. The V gene lost 1 base and the J gene lost 3 bases, with 8 bases spanning the gap.

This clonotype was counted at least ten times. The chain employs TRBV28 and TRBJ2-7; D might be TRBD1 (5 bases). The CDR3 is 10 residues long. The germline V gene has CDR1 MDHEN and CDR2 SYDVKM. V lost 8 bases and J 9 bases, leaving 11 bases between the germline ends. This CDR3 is CASGKGWQYF. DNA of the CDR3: TGTGCCAGCGGAAAGGGGTGGCAGTACTTC.

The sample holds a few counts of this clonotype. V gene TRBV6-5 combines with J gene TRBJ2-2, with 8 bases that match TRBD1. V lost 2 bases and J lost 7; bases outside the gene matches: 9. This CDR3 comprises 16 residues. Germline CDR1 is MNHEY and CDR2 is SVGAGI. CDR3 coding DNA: TGTGCCAGCAGTTACGACGGGACAGGTGATAGCGGGGAGCTGTTTTTT. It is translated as CASSYDGTGDSGELFF.